Listed here are 13 T cell receptor beta chains from one sample, sequenced in a study of T cells after yellow fever vaccination. MiXCR, run by TCRdb on the 5' RACE reads, gives a single entry per CDR3 protein. This table holds about 350,000 distinct CDR3 sequences, roughly 8% found once. The sequences come from PBMCs, collected roughly 45 days after the first yellow fever vaccination. These receptors originate from a man between 18 and 29 years old who received the YFV17D yellow fever vaccine.

The chain uses TRBV6-5 and TRBJ1-3; D call uncertain. The CDR3 consists of 15 residues. V was pared by 2 bases and J by 4 bases, with 12 bases between. Germline lookup yields CDR1 MNHEY and CDR2 SVGAGI. Here the CDR3 DNA reads TGTGCCAGCAGTTACACCCTGGAGAAAGGAAACACCATATATTTT. As protein: CASSYTLEKGNTIYF.

This clonotype was seen more than once but under ten times. The gene calls are TRBV7-9 and TRBJ2-7; 11 bases agree with TRBD2. The germline V gene has CDR1 SEHNR and CDR2 FQNEAQ (reference sequence). V dropped 5 bases and J dropped 5; count of bases not matched to a gene: 5. The CDR3 runs to 14 residues. The CDR3 nucleotides are TGTGCCAGCAGCCTTAGCGGGGGGGCCGACGAGCAGTACTTC. This encodes CASSLSGGADEQYF.

This clonotype was counted between two and nine times. This chain links TRBV5-1 with TRBJ2-7; tentative D call: TRBD1 (5 bases). There are 16 residues in the CDR3. With 2 bases removed from V and 1 base from J, the gap between germline ends came to 16 bases. The germline CDR1 and CDR2 sequences are SGHRS and YFSETQ. The CDR3 spells CASSFLIQGLSYEQYF. The CDR3 DNA follows: TGCGCCAGCAGCTTTTTGATCCAGGGTCTGTCCTACGAGCAGTACTTC.

There are a few counts of this clonotype. This rearrangement joins TRBV7-6 to TRBJ1-2; possible D gene TRBD1, 5 bases. Germline V lookup: CDR1 SGHVS, CDR2 FNYEAQ. The V end was cut by 5 bases, the J end by 0 bases, with 10 bases between. This CDR3 spans 14 amino acids. The CDR3 is CASSPTGSNYGYTF. DNA of the CDR3: TGTGCCAGCAGCCCTACAGGTTCTAACTATGGCTACACCTTC.

This clonotype occurred many times. The chain combines TRBV4-3 with TRBJ2-2; TRBD1 matches at 10 bases. The V gene end was trimmed by 0 bases and the J gene end by 7 bases; junction bases not matched to a gene: 8. The CDR3 consists of 17 residues. Germline CDR1 LGHNA, CDR2 YSLEER. The CDR3 reads CASSQELTGGWGGELFF. CDR3 in DNA: TGCGCCAGCAGCCAAGAGCTGACAGGGGGCTGGGGCGGGGAGCTGTTTTTT.

The J gene is TRBJ1-6, the V gene TRBV12-3 or TRBV12-4, with 7 nucleotides matching TRBD1. The CDR3 runs 15 residues. V dropped 4 bases and J dropped 5; count of bases not matched to a gene: 5. DNA of the CDR3: TGTGCCAGCAGTTCTGGGACAGCCCATAATTCACCCCTCCACTTT. It is translated as CASSSGTAHNSPLHF.

J is TRBJ2-5 and V is TRBV7-2; 8 bases are shared with TRBD1. The CDR3 has 15 residues. Germline-derived CDR1 and CDR2 are SGHTA and FQGNSA. V lost 4 bases, J lost 4 bases, and 8 bases stayed unmatched. CDR3 in DNA: TGTGCCAGCAGCTCCCGACAGGGGACGGGAGAGACCCAGTACTTC. This gives the protein CASSSRQGTGETQYF.

The chain's CDR3 is CASTTPGTVYGYTF. The CDR3 DNA is TGTGCCAGCACTACCCCCGGGACAGTCTATGGCTACACCTTC. V gene TRBV7-2 combines with J gene TRBJ1-2; 7 bases line up with TRBD1. The J segment lost 4 bases and the V segment lost 7 bases, leaving 9 bases of the junction unmatched. This CDR3 contains 14 residues. Germline CDR1 is SGHTA and CDR2 is FQGNSA.

This clonotype has a count of ten or more. The gene calls are TRBV12-3 or TRBV12-4 and TRBJ2-2, with 8 bases identical to TRBD1. The CDR3 contains 15 residues. The V segment lost 6 bases and the J segment 5 bases; nucleotides outside the gene matches: 8. The CDR3 is CASSPRQGNTGELFF. The CDR3 DNA reads TGTGCCAGCAGCCCCAGACAGGGGAATACCGGGGAGCTGTTTTTT.

This clonotype has only a few counts. The CDR3 DNA is TGTGCCAGCAGCTTAGGCGGGGGGGTACCAGAGACCCAGTACTTC. Protein: CASSLGGGVPETQYF. The V and J genes are TRBV7-7 and TRBJ2-5, with 9 bases lining up with TRBD2. Germline lookup yields CDR1 SSHAT and CDR2 FNYEAQ (reference sequence). Trimming cost V 1 base and J 4 bases; bases outside gene matches: 4. The CDR3 sequence is 15 residues long. Drawing the rest from reference TRBV7-7 and TRBJ2-5, the complete variable domain is GAGVSQSPRYKVTKRGQDVTLRCDPISSHATLYWYQQALGQGPEFLTYFNYEAQPDKSGLPSDRFSAERPEGSISTLTIQRTEQRDSAMYRCASSLGGGVPETQYFGPGTRLLVL.

This clonotype was recorded a few times. The V gene is TRBV4-1, the J gene TRBJ2-2; D possibly corresponds to TRBD2 (6 bases). Germline loops: CDR1 MGHRA, CDR2 YSYEKL. This CDR3 contains 15 residues. Trimming took 0 bases from V and 5 from J, leaving 10 bases between them. The CDR3 spells CASSQDQSGTGELFF. The CDR3 DNA follows: TGCGCCAGCAGCCAAGATCAAAGCGGGACCGGGGAGCTGTTTTTT.

CDR3 DNA sequence: TGCGCCAGCAGCTTTTTCTCTCGGGGTAACACCGGGGAGCTGTTTTTT. This gives the protein CASSFFSRGNTGELFF. The J gene is TRBJ2-2, the V gene TRBV5-1; a weak D match, TRBD2 (5 bases). V lost 2 bases to trimming and J lost 2 bases, with 13 bases between them. The CDR3 consists of 16 residues. Germline assignment: CDR1 SGHRS and CDR2 YFSETQ.

This clonotype was seen more than once but under ten times. This chain links TRBV5-8 with TRBJ2-1, with 10 bases fitting TRBD2. The CDR3 is made up of 15 amino acids. J was trimmed by 4 bases and V by 3 bases; bases with no gene match: 4. Germline CDR1 reads SGHTS; CDR2 reads YDEGEE. This CDR3 reads CASSSEAGGYNEQFF. The CDR3 nucleotides are TGTGCCAGCAGCTCGGAAGCGGGGGGGTACAATGAGCAGTTCTTC.